Following are 25 T cell receptor beta chains from one sample sequenced in a study of T cell repertoires in cytomegalovirus infection. Their cognate antigens are unknown. One entry per CDR3 protein results from TCRdb running MiXCR on the reads. This table holds hundreds of thousands of distinct CDR3 sequences, roughly 30% found once. This specimen consisted of cultured CD8+ T cells from PBMCs, obtained from culture after CMV antigen stimulation. These receptors were collected from a human donor in good health (CMV status not recorded). Some clones in this sample may be carry-over from other donors' samples.

Comment on this clonotype: A single base separates this from a much larger clone, so it may be a read error. The chain has TRBV7-2 and TRBJ2-2; tentatively, D is TRBD2 (6 bases). This CDR3 spans 17 amino acids. The germline V gene encodes CDR1 SGHTA and CDR2 FQGNSA. Trimming took 3 bases from V and 0 from J, leaving 14 bases between them. CDR3 amino acids: CASSFTPGLSNTGELFF. In DNA form, the CDR3 reads TGTGCCAGCAGCTTTACCCCCGGACTATCGAACACCGGGGAGCTGTTTTTT.

The chain combines TRBV2 with TRBJ1-2, with D unresolved. The ends were cut back, 3 bases at V and 3 bases at J, with 5 bases in the middle. Germline CDR1 SNHLY, CDR2 FYNNEI. The CDR3 totals 12 residues. CDR3 sequence: CASSDWDYGYTF. For the CDR3, the DNA is TGTGCCAGCAGTGACTGGGACTATGGCTACACCTTC.

This clonotype came up a few times. This chain connects TRBV5-6 to TRBJ2-7; perhaps TRBD1 as D (5 bases). The V and J ends lost 3 bases and 2 bases respectively, with 6 bases between them. This CDR3 spans 12 amino acids. Germline-derived CDR1 and CDR2 are SGHDT and YYEEEE. In nucleotides, the CDR3 is TGTGCCAGCAGCTACAGGCCCTACGAGCAGTACTTC. It codes for CASSYRPYEQYF.

There are a few counts of this clonotype. This chain uses TRBV7-9 with TRBJ2-1; 7 positions match TRBD1. The CDR3 has 14 amino acids. Germline V gene lookup returns CDR1 SEHNR and CDR2 FQNEAQ (reference sequence). V was clipped by 5 bases and J by 6 bases; unmatched bases: 7. The CDR3 sequence: CASSVGTALNEQFF. In DNA form, the CDR3 reads TGTGCCAGCAGCGTGGGGACAGCACTCAATGAGCAGTTCTTC.

V usage is TRBV5-1 and J usage is TRBJ2-2; D might be TRBD1 (8 bases). Germline V gives CDR1 SGHRS, CDR2 YFSETQ. The V end lost 6 bases, the J end lost 4 bases, and 13 bases lay between the germline ends. This CDR3 is 14 amino acids long. In DNA form, the CDR3 reads TGCGCCAGCACCAACAGGGGGGGCACCGGGGAGCTGTTTTTT. This gives the protein CASTNRGGTGELFF.

The chain is built from TRBV5-4 and TRBJ2-4; 9 nucleotides match TRBD1. J lost 7 bases, V lost 4 bases, and 6 bases had no gene match. The CDR3 runs 14 residues. The germline V gene encodes CDR1 SGHNT and CDR2 YYREEE (reference sequence). Here the CDR3 reads CASSGQGLGNIQYF. CDR3 DNA: TGTGCCAGCAGCGGACAGGGGCTCGGGAACATTCAGTACTTC.

Concerning this clonotype itself: An end of the junction does not agree with germline; a read error may underlie this. The chain links TRBV11-2 to TRBJ2-3; 9 nucleotides agree with TRBD2. This CDR3 comprises 16 residues. CDR1 and CDR2 (germline): SGHAT, FQNNGV. The CDR3 DNA is TGTGTCAGCAGCTTAGAAACACTAGCGGGTGCAGATACGCAGTATTTT. Residues: CVSSLETLAGADTQYF.

This clonotype was found a few times. The chain has TRBV5-6 and TRBJ2-4; TRBD2 matches 9 bases. The CDR3 totals 16 residues. The V gene end was trimmed by 0 bases and the J gene end by 1 base; junction bases not matched to a gene: 2. CDR1 and CDR2 (germline): SGHDT, YYEEEE. CDR3: CASSLATSGAKNIQYF. Here the CDR3 DNA reads TGTGCCAGCAGCTTGGCCACTAGCGGGGCCAAAAACATTCAGTACTTC.

Turning to this clonotype: A junction boundary mismatches the germline segment, possibly from a read error. V and J are TRBV9 and TRBJ2-5, with 9 bases identical to TRBD2. CDR1 and CDR2 from the germline V gene are SGDLS and YYNGEE. The CDR3 runs 15 residues. The CDR3 reads CASSVGGASGETQHF. In DNA, the CDR3 is TGTGCCAGCAGCGTAGGAGGGGCTAGCGGGGAGACCCAGCACTTC.

The genes are TRBV7-9 and TRBJ2-7; D remains unclear. V was shortened by 1 base and J by 9 bases, with 19 bases between the two germline ends. The CDR3 sequence is 15 residues long. The germline gives CDR1 SEHNR, CDR2 FQNEAQ (reference sequence). The CDR3 nucleotides are TGTGCCAGCAGCTTAGGAACCACAGTTCCTATGGGGCAGTACGTC. The encoded protein is CASSLGTTVPMGQYV.

This clonotype was found a few times. V is TRBV14 and J is TRBJ2-1; D assignment may be TRBD1 or TRBD2 (6 bases each). Trimming left V 4 bases short and J 4 bases short, with 20 bases between. Germline V gene data show CDR1 as SGHDN and CDR2 as FVKESK. The CDR3 sequence is 17 residues long. The CDR3 loop reads CASSPALRGRKYNEQFF. The CDR3 DNA reads as TGTGCCAGCAGCCCAGCTCTCCGGGGGCGTAAGTACAATGAGCAGTTCTTC.

At least ten counts were recorded for this clonotype. The chain combines TRBV7-2 with TRBJ1-1; a possible D gene is TRBD1 (5 bases). There are 15 residues in the CDR3. From germline, CDR1 is SGHTA and CDR2 FQGNSA. Trimming shortened V by 4 bases and J by 3 bases, and 15 bases separated the two germline ends. CDR3 sequence reads: CASSWRVGLYTEAFF. The DNA of the CDR3 is TGTGCCAGCAGCTGGCGTGTGGGGCTTTACACTGAAGCTTTCTTT.

This sequence joins TRBV20-1 and TRBJ2-1; 7 bases map to TRBD2. Trimming removed 6 bases from V and 1 base from J; junction bases left unmatched: 9. Germline lookup yields CDR1 DFQATT and CDR2 SNEGSKA (reference sequence). The CDR3 loop spans 15 amino acids. The CDR3 is CSARPPSGSYNEQFF. DNA for the CDR3: TGCAGTGCCCGCCCCCCTAGCGGATCCTACAATGAGCAGTTCTTC.

V usage is TRBV19 and J usage is TRBJ1-2, with D possibly being TRBD1 (6 bases). This CDR3 contains 13 residues. CDR1 and CDR2 (germline): LNHDA, SQIVND (reference sequence). The V gene lost 8 bases and the J gene lost 2 bases, with 12 bases spanning the gap. The CDR3 spells CASFSTGNYGYTF. The DNA of the CDR3 is TGTGCCAGTTTTTCCACAGGGAACTATGGCTACACCTTC. Using reference TRBV19 and TRBJ1-2 for the parts outside the CDR3, the full variable domain is DGGITQSPKYLFRKEGQNVTLSCEQNLNHDAMYWYRQDPGQGLRLIYYSQIVNDFQKGDIAEGYSVSREKKESFPLTVTSAQKNPTAFYLCASFSTGNYGYTFGSGTRLTVV.

This clonotype was observed many times. The rearrangement uses TRBV7-8 and TRBJ1-1; D not certain. CDR3 length: 12 amino acids. Germline V CDR1 and CDR2: SGHVS, FQNEAQ. The germline V and J ends were trimmed by 3 bases and 1 base, with 3 bases remaining between them. The CDR3 sequence: CASSFSNTEAFF. CDR3 sequence (DNA): TGTGCCAGCAGCTTTTCGAACACTGAAGCTTTCTTT.

The chain employs TRBV5-6 and TRBJ1-1, with D perhaps TRBD1 (6 bases). The CDR3 totals 14 residues. The V end was cut by 1 base, the J end by 4 bases, with 11 bases between. Germline lookup yields CDR1 SGHDT and CDR2 YYEEEE. CDR3 sequence: CASSLMRGATEAFF. The CDR3 DNA follows: TGTGCCAGCAGCTTGATGAGGGGGGCCACTGAAGCTTTCTTT.

This sequence joins TRBV7-8 and TRBJ2-1; TRBD2 matches at 12 bases. This CDR3 has 14 residues. Germline-derived CDR1 and CDR2 are SGHVS and FQNEAQ. With V trimmed by 10 bases and J by 6 bases, 7 bases remained unmatched. CDR3 in DNA: TGTGCCACCGGGGTACTAGCGGGGGGCAATGAGCAGTTCTTC. This sequence encodes CATGVLAGGNEQFF.

The chain uses TRBV4-3 and TRBJ1-1; D is unclear. The CDR3 is made up of 13 amino acids. Germline V gene data show CDR1 as LGHNA and CDR2 as YSLEER. V was pared by 3 bases and J by 7 bases, with 12 bases between. The CDR3 loop is CASSQNYGREAFF. CDR3 bases: TGCGCCAGCAGCCAGAACTACGGGCGTGAAGCTTTCTTT.

This clonotype was seen only a few times. DNA of the CDR3: TGTGCCAGTAGTTCCCTTCCAGTTTCCAATCAGCCCCAGCATTTT. It translates to CASSSLPVSNQPQHF. The chain carries TRBV19 and TRBJ1-5; D is uncertain. Per germline, CDR1 LNHDA and CDR2 SQIVND (reference sequence). The V gene lost 5 bases and the J gene lost 3 bases, with 14 bases spanning the gap. This CDR3 is 15 amino acids long.

This chain connects TRBV7-6 to TRBJ1-2; 10 bases are shared with TRBD1. Per germline, CDR1 SGHVS and CDR2 FNYEAQ. V lost 5 bases to trimming and J lost 8 bases; unmatched junction nucleotides: 8. This CDR3 contains 14 residues. This CDR3 reads CASSPGTGVKGYTF. Here the CDR3 DNA reads TGTGCCAGCAGCCCCGGGACAGGGGTAAAGGGCTACACCTTC.

The CDR3 here is CASGLTAGGGTEAFF. Written as DNA, the CDR3 is TGTGCTAGTGGGTTGACAGCGGGGGGAGGCACTGAAGCTTTCTTT. V and J are TRBV12-5 and TRBJ1-1, with D perhaps matching TRBD1 (5 bases). CDR3 length: 15 residues. The V end lost 6 bases, the J end lost 4 bases, and 18 bases lay between the germline ends. Germline loops: CDR1 LGHNT, CDR2 FRNRAP.

The chain is built from TRBV6-1 and TRBJ1-5; maybe TRBD1 (5 bases). CDR3 length: 18 amino acids. Germline loops: CDR1 MNHNS, CDR2 SASEGT. V lost 0 bases, J lost 0 bases, and 15 bases lay in between. The DNA for the CDR3 is TGTGCCAGCAGTGAAGCGCGGTCAGGGTTTTATAGCAATCAGCCCCAGCATTTT. Encoded protein: CASSEARSGFYSNQPQHF.

The V call is TRBV4-1, the J call TRBJ2-1; 9 nucleotides line up with TRBD1. The CDR3 totals 16 residues. The J segment lost 7 bases and the V segment lost 2 bases, leaving 9 bases of the junction unmatched. Per germline, CDR1 MGHRA and CDR2 YSYEKL. In DNA, the CDR3 is TGCGCCAGCAGCCAACGCACAGGGGGCGCGGCAAATGAGCAGTTCTTC. Translated: CASSQRTGGAANEQFF.

This clonotype was picked up one time. The CDR3 here is CASSLEYGQDYEQFF. The CDR3 bases are TGTGCCAGCAGCTTAGAATATGGACAGGACTATGAGCAGTTCTTC. The chain has TRBV11-2 and TRBJ2-1, with TRBD1 matching 7 bases. Losses at the gene ends were 0 bases for V and 8 bases for J; bases not matched to a gene: 7. CDR3 length equals 15 residues. Germline V lookup: CDR1 SGHAT, CDR2 FQNNGV.

The rearrangement joins TRBV5-5 to TRBJ1-2; TRBD1 aligns across 7 bases. The germline gives CDR1 SGHKS, CDR2 YYEKEE (reference sequence). Losses at the gene ends were 4 bases for V and 3 bases for J; bases not matched to a gene: 12. The CDR3 contains 16 residues. CDR3 sequence (DNA): TGTGCCAGCAGCGACTGGGACAGCCCCTCTGACTATGGCTACACCTTC. Residues: CASSDWDSPSDYGYTF.